This note documents a single TCR beta chain sequence. Primed by a sample-barcoded 5' primer and a J-beta primer mix, a second PCR proceeded for roughly 6 to 12 cycles. TCRdb used MiXCR to reprocess the 5' RACE reads, holding one entry per CDR3 protein. This table has hundreds of thousands of distinct CDR3 sequences, around 48% appearing once. The sample is drawn from a study of blood T cells in healthy people across ages. The V end was cut by 2 bases, the J end by 1 base, with 15 bases between. Germline loops: CDR1 SQVTM, CDR2 ANQGSEA. There are 17 residues in the CDR3. This receptor was obtained from a man under 40 in good health. The sample consisted of blood. The V gene is TRBV29-1, the J gene TRBJ1-6; possibly TRBD1 for D (5 bases). CDR3 DNA sequence: TGCAGCGTTGAATGGGGACTCCGGAGGTCCTATAATTCACCCCTCCACTTT. The encoded protein is CSVEWGLRRSYNSPLHF.